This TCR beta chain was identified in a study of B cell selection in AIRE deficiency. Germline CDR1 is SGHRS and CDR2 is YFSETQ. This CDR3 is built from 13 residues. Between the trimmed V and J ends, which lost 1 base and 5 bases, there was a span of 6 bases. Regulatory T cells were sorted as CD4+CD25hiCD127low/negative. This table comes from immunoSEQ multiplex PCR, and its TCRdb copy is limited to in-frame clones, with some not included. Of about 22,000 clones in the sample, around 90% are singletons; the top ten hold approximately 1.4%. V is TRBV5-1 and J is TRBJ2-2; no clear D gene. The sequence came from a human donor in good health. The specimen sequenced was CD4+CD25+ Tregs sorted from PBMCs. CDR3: CASSLLRTGELFF. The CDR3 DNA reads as TGCGCCAGCAGCTTGCTCCGAACCGGGGAGCTGTTTTTT.